The rows below give T cell receptor beta chains drawn from one sample of a study of shared clonotypes between healthy human individuals. Some clones are missing from TCRdb's copy, which holds only in-frame ones; the method was immunoSEQ multiplex PCR. The table records hundreds of thousands of clones, under 80% of them present only once. The specimen was memory CD4+ T cells sorted from blood. These receptor sequences come from a woman younger than 45 in good health. The CDR3 runs from the conserved cysteine through the conserved F or W. The D gene is left open where the match is weak. For some rows the clone size is stated as once, few or many, or as a class when expanded; others skip it.

clone size	V gene	D gene	J gene	CDR3 protein	CDR3 DNA
-	TRBV5-1	TRBD2	TRBJ2-7	CASSGLSGGPNEQYF	TGCGCCAGCTCAGGATTGTCGGGAGGGCCTAACGAGCAGTACTTC
-	TRBV6-6	TRBD2	TRBJ2-7	CASSYGLAEEIYEQYF	TGTGCCAGCAGTTACGGACTAGCGGAGGAGATATACGAGCAGTACTTC
-	TRBV5-1	-	TRBJ2-7	CASSLSAGDEQYF	TGCGCCAGCAGCTTGAGCGCAGGGGACGAGCAGTACTTC
-	TRBV10-3	-	TRBJ2-2	CATQGPGELFF	TGTGCCACACAGGGTCCCGGGGAGCTGTTTTTT
few	TRBV2	TRBD1	TRBJ1-2	CASSRTGEGDGYTF	TGTGCCAGCAGCAGGACAGGGGAAGGGGATGGCTACACCTTC
-	TRBV11-2	TRBD1	TRBJ1-2	CASSPAVGRGRANYGYTF	TGTGCCAGCAGCCCAGCGGTGGGGAGGGGGCGGGCTAACTATGGCTACACCTTC
once	TRBV9	-	TRBJ2-7	CASSPHSSYEQYF	TGTGCCAGCAGCCCACATAGCTCCTACGAGCAGTACTTC
-	TRBV7-8	-	TRBJ2-2	CASSRGQSTGELFF	TGTGCCAGCAGCCGAGGACAGTCCACCGGGGAGCTGTTTTTT
-	TRBV6-4	TRBD2	TRBJ2-7	CASKEGREGLYEQYF	TGTGCCAGCAAAGAGGGGAGGGAGGGCCTGTACGAGCAGTACTTC
once	TRBV7-9	-	TRBJ2-3	CASSLASVPTDTQYF	TGTGCCAGCAGCTTGGCTAGCGTTCCCACAGATACGCAGTATTTT
-	TRBV18	-	TRBJ1-1	CASSVDRNTEAFF	TGTGCCAGCTCAGTCGACAGGAACACTGAAGCTTTCTTT
-	TRBV7-2	-	TRBJ1-3	CASSTNLVDTIYF	TGTGCCAGCAGCACCAATTTGGTGGACACCATATATTTT
-	TRBV5-1	-	TRBJ2-1	CASSLKFRGSYNEQFF	TGCGCCAGCAGTTTGAAGTTCAGGGGTTCCTACAATGAGCAGTTCTTC
-	TRBV5-1	-	TRBJ2-7	CASRRTGVHEQYF	TGCGCCAGCAGACGGACGGGGGTTCACGAGCAGTACTTC
-	TRBV28	TRBD2	TRBJ2-5	CASGTSVSETQYF	TGTGCCAGCGGTACTAGCGTATCAGAGACCCAGTACTTC
-	TRBV2	-	TRBJ2-1	CASSGEAFNEQFF	TGTGCCAGCAGTGGAGAAGCGTTCAATGAGCAGTTCTTC
-	TRBV10-3	TRBD2	TRBJ2-7	CATTGTTPYEQYF	TGTGCCACCACCGGGACTACACCCTACGAGCAGTACTTC
once	TRBV4-1	-	TRBJ2-3	CASSEQKTKSPSTDTQYF	TGCGCCAGCAGCGAACAAAAAACCAAAAGCCCTAGCACAGATACGCAGTATTTT
-	TRBV5-1	-	TRBJ2-5	CASSLATGLQETQYF	TGCGCCAGCAGCTTGGCTACGGGACTCCAAGAGACCCAGTACTTC
-	TRBV13	TRBD2	TRBJ2-2	CASSLGGRATGELFF	TGTGCCAGCAGCTTAGGCGGGAGGGCCACCGGGGAGCTGTTTTTT
few	TRBV6-1	-	TRBJ1-4	CASSGGITNEKLFF	TGTGCCAGCAGTGGCGGAATCACTAATGAAAAACTGTTTTTT
few	TRBV5-1	TRBD2	TRBJ2-1	CASSSNSGTHNEQFF	TGCGCCAGCAGCTCCAACAGCGGGACTCACAATGAGCAGTTCTTC
-	TRBV19	-	TRBJ1-2	CASSKPSLSNYGYTF	TGTGCCAGTAGTAAGCCATCGCTCAGTAACTATGGCTACACCTTC
-	TRBV7-2	-	TRBJ1-4	CASSSTGLNEKLFF	TGTGCCAGCAGCTCAACGGGACTTAATGAAAAACTGTTTTTT
-	TRBV2	-	TRBJ1-5	CASSGGGGRNQPQHF	TGTGCCAGCAGTGGTGGAGGCGGCAGAAATCAGCCCCAGCATTTT
-	TRBV5-1	-	TRBJ2-1	CASRSTGVPNEQFF	TGCGCCAGCAGATCCACCGGGGTACCCAATGAGCAGTTCTTC
-	TRBV10-1	TRBD2	TRBJ2-5	CATSAGGHQETQYF	TGCGCCACTTCAGCGGGAGGCCACCAAGAGACCCAGTACTTC